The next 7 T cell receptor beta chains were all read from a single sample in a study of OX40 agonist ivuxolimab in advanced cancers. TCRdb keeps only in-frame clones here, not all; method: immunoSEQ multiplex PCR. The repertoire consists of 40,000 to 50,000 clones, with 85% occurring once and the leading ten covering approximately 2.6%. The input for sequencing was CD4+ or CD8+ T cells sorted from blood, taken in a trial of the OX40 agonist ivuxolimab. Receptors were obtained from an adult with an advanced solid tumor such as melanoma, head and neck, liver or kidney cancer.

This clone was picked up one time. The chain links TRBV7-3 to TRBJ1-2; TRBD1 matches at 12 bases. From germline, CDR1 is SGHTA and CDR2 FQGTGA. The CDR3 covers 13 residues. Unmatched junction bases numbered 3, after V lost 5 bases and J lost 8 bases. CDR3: CASSPGQGAGYTF. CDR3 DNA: TGTGCCAGCAGCCCGGGACAGGGGGCCGGCTACACCTTC.

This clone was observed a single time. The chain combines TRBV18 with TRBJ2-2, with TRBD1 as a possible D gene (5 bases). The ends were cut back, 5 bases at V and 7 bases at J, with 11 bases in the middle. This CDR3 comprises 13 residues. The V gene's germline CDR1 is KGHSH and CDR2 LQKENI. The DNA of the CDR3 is TGTGCCAGCTCAGCCTCAGGGTACGGGGAGCTGTTTTTT. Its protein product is CASSASGYGELFF.

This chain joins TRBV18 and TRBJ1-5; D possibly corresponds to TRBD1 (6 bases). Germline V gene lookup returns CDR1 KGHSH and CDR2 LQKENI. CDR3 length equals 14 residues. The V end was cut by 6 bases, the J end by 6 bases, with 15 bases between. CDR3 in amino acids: CASSADRSTQPQHF. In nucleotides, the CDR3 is TGTGCCAGCTCGGCTGACAGGTCTACTCAGCCCCAGCATTTT.

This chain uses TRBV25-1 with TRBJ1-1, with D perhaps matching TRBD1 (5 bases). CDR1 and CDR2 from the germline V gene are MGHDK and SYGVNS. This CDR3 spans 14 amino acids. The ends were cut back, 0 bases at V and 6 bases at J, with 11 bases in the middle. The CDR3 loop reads CASSEYTRGAEAFF. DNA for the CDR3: TGTGCCAGCAGTGAATATACTAGGGGCGCTGAAGCTTTCTTT.

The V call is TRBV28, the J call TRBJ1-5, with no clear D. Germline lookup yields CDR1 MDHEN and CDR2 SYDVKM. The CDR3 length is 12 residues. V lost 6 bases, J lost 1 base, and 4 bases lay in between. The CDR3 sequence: CASSESNQPQHF. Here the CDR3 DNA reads TGTGCCAGCAGCGAGAGCAATCAGCCCCAGCATTTT.

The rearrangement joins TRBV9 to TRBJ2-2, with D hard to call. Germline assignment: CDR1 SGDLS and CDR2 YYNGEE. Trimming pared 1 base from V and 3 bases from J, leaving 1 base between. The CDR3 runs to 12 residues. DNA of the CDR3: TGTGCCAGCAGCGTATACACCGGGGAGCTGTTTTTT. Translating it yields CASSVYTGELFF.

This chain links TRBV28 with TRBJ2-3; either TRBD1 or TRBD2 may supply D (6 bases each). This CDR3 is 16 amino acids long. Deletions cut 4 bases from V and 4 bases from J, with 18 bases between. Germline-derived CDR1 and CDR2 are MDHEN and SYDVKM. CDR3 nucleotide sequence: TGTGCCAGCAGTTCAAGTGTAGCGAGGGGGGCAGATACGCAGTATTTT. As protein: CASSSSVARGADTQYF.